The clone carrying this T cell receptor (beta chain) showed up just once. Authors' processing steps: Reference gene primers were amplified, and this amplification served to estimate nucleated cell counts. Clones were sequenced by immunoSEQ multiplex PCR, and TCRdb holds only the in-frame ones, with some missing. V and J calls plus clone size are reproduced from that table; the DNA served to infer D and trimming. In the table there are fewer than 450,000 clones, roughly 86% of which are singletons. The sample is drawn from a study of blood T cell repertoires in COVID-19. About the study: Acute-phase and convalescent COVID-19 samples originated in the United States, Italy and Spain. T cells, B-cell-depleted T cells, or PBMCs supplied cDNA or gDNA.

Seattle's enrolled individuals joined amid active infection and were then monitored longitudinally. The CDR3 has 14 amino acids. The germline gives CDR1 MNHEY, CDR2 SVGAGI. V was pared by 6 bases and J by 6 bases, with 3 bases of the junction left unmatched. This rearrangement joins TRBV6-5 to TRBJ2-1, with TRBD2 matching 12 bases. The TCR sequence derives from a woman in her seventies with COVID-19, enrolled during active disease. Sample: peripheral blood. The CDR3 nucleotides read TGTGCCAGCAGAACTAGCGGGGGGATCAATGAGCAGTTCTTC. Protein: CASRTSGGINEQFF.